A single sample gave rise to the 12 T cell receptor beta chains below, sequenced in a study of blood T cell repertoires in COVID-19. The table came from immunoSEQ multiplex PCR; TCRdb's copy has only in-frame clones and leaves some out. Of 150,000 to 200,000 clones listed, more than 75% were seen once; the top ten hold 5% to 6.5%. Sequencing was done on a sample of peripheral blood. All receptors come from a man in his forties with active or convalescent COVID-19.

The chain joins TRBV27 to TRBJ1-2, with 10 bases aligning to TRBD1. This CDR3 region has 14 residues. V lost 8 bases to trimming and J lost 7 bases; unmatched junction nucleotides: 10. Germline CDR1 and CDR2: MNHEY and SMNVEV (reference sequence). The CDR3 coding sequence is TGTGCCAGCGCAAGCCCAGGGACAGGGGTTGGCTACACCTTC. It specifies CASASPGTGVGYTF.

The chain has TRBV7-2 and TRBJ2-4; TRBD2 agrees at 9 bases. Germline V CDR1 and CDR2: SGHTA, FQGNSA. The CDR3 is 17 amino acids. V gave up 3 bases and J gave up 5 bases; unmatched junction bases: 11. The CDR3 DNA follows: TGTGCCAGCAGCTTCCTGCCGGCGGGAGGGCGAGAAAACATTCAGTACTTC. It translates to CASSFLPAGGRENIQYF.

The V and J genes are TRBV27 and TRBJ2-1, with 12 bases that match TRBD1. The ends lost 4 bases at V and 12 bases at J; junction bases unmatched: 7. Germline CDR1 and CDR2: MNHEY and SMNVEV (reference sequence). This CDR3 is built from 14 residues. The CDR3 loop reads CASSSGQGAAMQFF. In DNA, the CDR3 is TGTGCCAGCAGTTCGGGACAGGGGGCCGCGATGCAGTTCTTC.

The CDR3 coding sequence is TGTGCCAGCAGCTCAGGACAGGGGTATGGCTACACCTTC. Translating it yields CASSSGQGYGYTF. V and J are TRBV11-3 and TRBJ1-2; 9 bases fit TRBD1. CDR1 and CDR2 from the germline V gene are SGHNT and YENEEA. V dropped 4 bases and J dropped 5; count of bases not matched to a gene: 2. The CDR3 length is 13 residues.

This clone was detected a few times. The chain combines TRBV30 with TRBJ1-6; D unclear. CDR3 length equals 15 residues. V was clipped by 0 bases and J by 0 bases, with 6 bases between them. Germline V CDR1 and CDR2: GTSNPN, SVGIG (reference sequence). The chain's CDR3 is CAWSVESSYNSPLHF. In DNA form, the CDR3 reads TGTGCCTGGAGTGTTGAGAGCTCCTATAATTCACCCCTCCACTTT.

The chain carries TRBV7-6 and TRBJ2-5; TRBD2 aligns across 10 bases. The germline V gene has CDR1 SGHVS and CDR2 FNYEAQ. The trim removed 5 bases at V and 0 bases at J, leaving 6 bases unmatched. There are 16 residues in the CDR3. DNA for the CDR3: TGTGCCAGCAGCCGAGAGCGGGGGGGCTACCAAGAGACCCAGTACTTC. It encodes CASSRERGGYQETQYF.

The rearrangement uses TRBV27 and TRBJ1-5; TRBD1 agrees at 7 bases. The CDR3 consists of 16 residues. The V segment lost 7 bases and the J segment 0 bases; nucleotides outside the gene matches: 9. Germline values: CDR1 MNHEY, CDR2 SMNVEV (reference sequence). In nucleotides, the CDR3 is TGTGCCAGCAAGGAGACAGGGCTTGATAGCAATCAGCCCCAGCATTTT. This codes for CASKETGLDSNQPQHF.

The chain joins TRBV28 to TRBJ2-3; the D gene is possibly TRBD2 (6 bases). This CDR3 comprises 15 residues. V gave up 3 bases and J gave up 0 bases, with 10 bases separating them. Germline V gives CDR1 MDHEN, CDR2 SYDVKM. This CDR3 is CASSFGDLSTDTQYF. The DNA of the CDR3 is TGTGCCAGCAGTTTCGGGGACTTAAGCACAGATACGCAGTATTTT.

A single count supports this clone. V gene TRBV12-3 or TRBV12-4 combines with J gene TRBJ1-5, with 8 bases lining up with TRBD1. This CDR3 comprises 13 residues. After removal of 8 bases from V and 9 bases from J, the junction contained 9 bases not matched to a gene. The CDR3 spells CASLVGQAGPQHF. The CDR3 DNA follows: TGTGCCAGCCTTGTGGGACAGGCGGGGCCCCAGCATTTT.

This rearrangement joins TRBV5-1 to TRBJ1-1; TRBD1 agrees at 7 bases. V gave up 4 bases and J gave up 6 bases; unmatched junction bases: 6. CDR3 length: 13 amino acids. Germline assignment: CDR1 SGHRS and CDR2 YFSETQ. For the CDR3, the DNA is TGCGCCAGCAGCGGAAGGGGGCTTGCTGAAGCTTTCTTT. Translated, it gives CASSGRGLAEAFF. The full variable domain, rest sourced from reference TRBV5-1 and TRBJ1-1, is KAGVTQTPRYLIKTRGQQVTLSCSPISGHRSVSWYQQTPGQGLQFLFEYFSETQRNKGNFPGRFSGRQFSNSRSEMNVSTLELGDSALYLCASSGRGLAEAFFGQGTRLTVV.

V usage is TRBV5-4 and J usage is TRBJ2-5; no clear D gene. The germline CDR1 and CDR2 sequences are SGHNT and YYREEE (reference sequence). The CDR3 covers 15 residues. Trimming left V 0 bases short and J 1 base short, with 10 bases between. The CDR3 sequence: CASSLEPASQETQYF. In DNA, the CDR3 is TGTGCCAGCAGCTTGGAGCCAGCGAGCCAAGAGACCCAGTACTTC.

The V gene is TRBV28, the J gene TRBJ1-4; D is possibly TRBD1 (6 bases). The V gene lost 2 bases and the J gene lost 8 bases, with 15 bases spanning the gap. CDR1 and CDR2 (germline): MDHEN, SYDVKM. CDR3 length: 15 amino acids. The CDR3 region is CASSLTRGFGEKLFF. The CDR3 DNA reads TGTGCCAGCAGTTTAACAAGGGGGTTTGGGGAAAAACTGTTTTTT. The whole variable domain, filled in from reference TRBV28 and TRBJ1-4, reads DVKVTQSSRYLVKRTGEKVFLECVQDMDHENMFWYRQDPGLGLRLIYFSYDVKMKEKGDIPEGYSVSREKKERFSLILESASTNQTSMYLCASSLTRGFGEKLFFGSGTQLSVL.